A selection of T cell receptor beta chains follows, all from one sample in a study of cytomegalovirus exposure and HLA in healthy donors. Here immunoSEQ multiplex PCR was the method, and the copy in TCRdb shows in-frame clones only, minus some. The sample includes over 150,000 clones, approximately 77% seen only once; the top ten take roughly 7.5%. Sequencing used PBMCs. Every receptor here comes from a male donor in good health and CMV-seropositive. CDR3s include the opening cysteine and the closing phenylalanine or tryptophan. The D gene is left open where the match is weak. The size field is filled for only some rows; it gives once, few, many or a size class.

TRBJ1-2	-	TRBV2	-	TGTGCCAGCAGACTTCCCGACAGGCGGAACTATGGCTACACCTTC	CASRLPDRRNYGYTF
TRBJ2-3	-	TRBV29-1	-	TGCAGCGTTCGACTAAGTACAGATACGCAGTATTTT	CSVRLSTDTQYF
TRBJ2-5	-	TRBV10-2	TRBD1	TGCGCCAGCAGGGGGACAGGGGGCGGGGAGACCCAGTACTTC	CASRGTGGGETQYF
TRBJ2-7	-	TRBV11-2	-	TGTGCCAGCAGCTTAGGGCCCACAGGGAGCTACGAGCAGTACTTC	CASSLGPTGSYEQYF
TRBJ2-1	-	TRBV5-5	-	TGTGCCAGCAGCCCAGCCTTTACCGGGACTGCAAATGAGCAGTTCTTC	CASSPAFTGTANEQFF
TRBJ2-7	-	TRBV27	-	TGTGCCAGCAGCTTGCTGGGAGAGGAGCAGTACTTC	CASSLLGEEQYF
TRBJ1-2	-	TRBV30	-	TGTGCCTGGAGTGTTAATCCCTTCTATGGCTACACCTTC	CAWSVNPFYGYTF
TRBJ1-2	-	TRBV19	-	TGTGCCAGTAGTATGGGGGGGCCGCATACAGGGAATTATGGCTACACCTTC	CASSMGGPHTGNYGYTF
TRBJ2-3	-	TRBV21-1	-	TGTGCCAGCCTGGGGGGGCCTGGAGATACGCAGTATTTT	CASLGGPGDTQYF
TRBJ2-3	-	TRBV30	TRBD2	TGTGCCTGGAGCCCCGGGACTAGCGGCACAGATACGCAGTATTTT	CAWSPGTSGTDTQYF
TRBJ2-7	-	TRBV9	TRBD1	TGTGCCAGCAGCCCCTCTCCCGGGACAGGGTTCTCCGAGCAGTACTTC	CASSPSPGTGFSEQYF
TRBJ1-5	-	TRBV19	-	TGTGCCAGTAGTATTGAGGTTAGGAGCAATCAGCCCCAGCATTTT	CASSIEVRSNQPQHF
TRBJ2-7	-	TRBV27	-	TGTGCCAGCAGTTCCCTAAGGACTAACTACGAGCAGTACTTC	CASSSLRTNYEQYF
TRBJ2-1	-	TRBV6-1	TRBD1	TGTGCCAGCAGTGAAGCCCCTGACAGGGAAATTGTAAATGAGCAGTTCTTC	CASSEAPDREIVNEQFF
TRBJ2-7	once	TRBV13	TRBD1	TGTGCCAGCAGTCACAGGGGTAACTGCGAGCAGTACTTC	CASSHRGNCEQYF
TRBJ2-7	-	TRBV11-3	TRBD1	TGTGCCAGCAGCAAATCAAACAGGGGCCACGAGCAGTACTTC	CASSKSNRGHEQYF
TRBJ2-7	-	TRBV2	-	TGTGCCAGCAGTACACAGGGTATCTACGAGCAGTACTTC	CASSTQGIYEQYF
TRBJ2-2	-	TRBV5-4	-	TGTGCCAGCACCCCCTGGACCAGGGGGAACACCGGGGAGCTGTTTTTT	CASTPWTRGNTGELFF
TRBJ1-1	-	TRBV30	-	TGTGCCTGGAGTGTAGGGGGAACGGGCACTGAAGCTTTCTTT	CAWSVGGTGTEAFF
TRBJ2-7	-	TRBV12-5	-	TGTGCTAGTGGTTTGTCGACAGGTTCGGGCGAGCAGTACTTC	CASGLSTGSGEQYF
TRBJ1-2	-	TRBV5-4	-	TGTGCCAGCACCGCGGGTCAAAACCTTTGGTATGGCTACACCTTC	CASTAGQNLWYGYTF
TRBJ1-1	-	TRBV9	-	TGTGCCAGCAGCGTACACGGGGGGGGGACTGAAGCTTTCTTT	CASSVHGGGTEAFF
TRBJ1-2	-	TRBV5-4	TRBD1	TGTGCCAGCAGCCTCGGGTGGGACAGGGCGTCGGGCTACACCTTC	CASSLGWDRASGYTF
TRBJ2-3	-	TRBV5-1	TRBD2	TGCGCCAGCTATACGGGGGGAGCAGATACGCAGTATTTT	CASYTGGADTQYF
TRBJ1-4	few	TRBV5-4	TRBD1	TGTGCCAGCAGCTCCACCGGGACAGGAAAGGGGGAAAAACTGTTTTTT	CASSSTGTGKGEKLFF
TRBJ1-1	-	TRBV6-1	-	TGTGCCAGCAAGAGGGGGAACACTGAAGCTTTCTTC	CASKRGNTEAFF
TRBJ2-2	-	TRBV6-1	-	TGTGCCAGCAGTGGTGACAGCAACACCGGGGAGCTGTTTTTT	CASSGDSNTGELFF
TRBJ2-1	once	TRBV7-9	TRBD2	TGTGCCAGCAGCTTACTCACTAGCGGGGGCTACAATGAGCAGTTCTTC	CASSLLTSGGYNEQFF
TRBJ2-1	-	TRBV6-6	TRBD2	TGTGCCAGCACTTTTAGCGGGGGGGCAAGTTATGAGCAGTTCTTC	CASTFSGGASYEQFF
TRBJ1-5	once	TRBV6-1	-	TGTGCCAGCAGTACCATGGACAAGATCCGTCAGCCCCAGCATTTT	CASSTMDKIRQPQHF